This TCR beta chain was observed in a study of blood T cell repertoires in COVID-19. The germline V gene encodes CDR1 KGHSH and CDR2 LQKENI. CDR3 length: 15 amino acids. The junction had 9 bases not matched to a gene; V was cut back by 5 bases and J by 5 bases. Sequencing used immunoSEQ multiplex PCR; TCRdb keeps in-frame clones, though not all of them. Of some 150,000 clones in the sample, around 79% were seen once. The sequenced sample consisted of peripheral blood. The chain employs TRBV18 and TRBJ2-5, with TRBD1 matching 9 bases. The sequence came from a woman aged 65 to 85 with COVID-19, enrolled during active disease. The CDR3 is CASSSIPGTGETQYF. DNA for the CDR3: TGTGCCAGCTCATCAATTCCCGGGACAGGGGAGACCCAGTACTTC.